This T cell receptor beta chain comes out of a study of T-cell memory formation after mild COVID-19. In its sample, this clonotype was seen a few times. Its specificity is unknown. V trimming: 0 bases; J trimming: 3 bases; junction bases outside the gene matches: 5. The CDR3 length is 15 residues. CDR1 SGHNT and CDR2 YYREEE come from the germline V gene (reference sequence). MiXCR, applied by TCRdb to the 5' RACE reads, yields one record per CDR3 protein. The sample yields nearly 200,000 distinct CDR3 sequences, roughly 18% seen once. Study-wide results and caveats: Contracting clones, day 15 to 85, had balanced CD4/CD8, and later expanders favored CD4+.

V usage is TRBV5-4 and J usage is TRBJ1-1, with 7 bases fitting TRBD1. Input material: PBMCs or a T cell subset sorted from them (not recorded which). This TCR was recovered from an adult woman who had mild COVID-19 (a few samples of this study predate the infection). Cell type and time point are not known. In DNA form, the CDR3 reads TGTGCCAGCAGCTTGGGAGGGACAGACCACACTGAAGCTTTCTTT. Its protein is CASSLGGTDHTEAFF.